A single sample gave rise to the 27 T cell receptor beta chains below, sequenced in a study of cytomegalovirus exposure and HLA in healthy donors. PCR amplification relied on 60 Vbeta primers (plus 13 Jbeta primers). TCRdb keeps only in-frame clones here, not all; method: immunoSEQ multiplex PCR. Of about 160,000 clones in the sample, around 79% were seen once. Material: PBMCs. Receptors originate from a man aged 35 to 55 in good health and CMV-seronegative.

The genes are TRBV29-1 and TRBJ2-7; 7 nucleotides align to TRBD2. J gave up 3 bases and V 5 bases, and 19 bases lay outside the gene matches. Germline V gene sequence: CDR1 SQVTM, CDR2 ANQGSEA. This CDR3 comprises 17 residues. The CDR3 nucleotides are TGCAGCGTTCGCTCCTCAATAACCAGAGCGGGAAACTACGAGCAGTACTTC. Amino acids: CSVRSSITRAGNYEQYF.

CDR3 region: CASSFVRYSNQPQHF. The CDR3 nucleotides are TGTGCCAGCAGCTTCGTTCGTTATAGCAATCAGCCCCAGCATTTT. This chain joins TRBV28 and TRBJ1-5, with D unclear. Germline CDR1 reads MDHEN; CDR2 reads SYDVKM. Trimming removed 6 bases from V and 0 bases from J, with 12 bases in between. CDR3 length: 15 amino acids.

The genes are TRBV6-6 and TRBJ2-2; D not certain. The CDR3 runs 12 residues. V gave up 7 bases and J gave up 9 bases, with 12 bases separating them. Germline lookup yields CDR1 MNHNY and CDR2 SVGAGI (reference sequence). CDR3 bases: TGTGCCAGCATTCACGGCGGTTGGGAGCTGTTTTTT. Amino acid sequence: CASIHGGWELFF.

J is TRBJ2-4 and V is TRBV7-2; TRBD1 aligns across 8 bases. The CDR3 has 16 amino acids. With 3 bases clipped from V and 0 bases from J, the junction kept 4 bases outside the gene matches. CDR1 SGHTA and CDR2 FQGNSA come from the germline V gene. DNA of the CDR3: TGTGCCAGCAGCTTCGTCGGGACAGGAGCCAAAAACATTCAGTACTTC. It translates to CASSFVGTGAKNIQYF. Full variable domain (outside the CDR3, taken from reference TRBV7-2 and TRBJ2-4): GAGVSQSPSNKVTEKGKDVELRCDPISGHTALYWYRQSLGQGLEFLIYFQGNSAPDKSGLPSDRFSAERTGGSVSTLTIQRTQQEDSAVYLCASSFVGTGAKNIQYFGAGTRLSVL.

The chain is built from TRBV4-3 and TRBJ1-2; a possible D gene is TRBD1 (6 bases). This CDR3 is 15 amino acids long. V was trimmed by 1 base and J by 4 bases, leaving 13 bases between them. The germline gives CDR1 LGHNA, CDR2 YSLEER. The DNA for the CDR3 is TGCGCCAGCAGCCAAGGAAACGAAGGGGGCTATGGCTACACCTTC. It translates to CASSQGNEGGYGYTF.

The table lists this clone with a count of one. V and J are TRBV6-1 and TRBJ2-7, with 8 bases fitting TRBD1. Germline CDR1 is MNHNS and CDR2 is SASEGT. The CDR3 has 16 amino acids. Trimming took 3 bases from V and 6 from J; bases not matched to a gene: 13. CDR3 residues: CASSDLLARGLGEQYF. CDR3 sequence (DNA): TGTGCCAGCAGTGACCTCCTGGCCAGGGGGCTCGGCGAGCAGTACTTC.

The chain has TRBV4-3 and TRBJ2-5; 8 bases match TRBD2. Trimming removed 1 base from V and 6 bases from J; junction bases left unmatched: 7. Germline CDR1 is LGHNA and CDR2 is YSLEER. The CDR3 is 15 amino acids. CDR3 in amino acids: CASSQAAAGAKTQYF. The CDR3 DNA is TGCGCCAGCAGCCAAGCCGCAGCGGGAGCGAAGACCCAGTACTTC.

The chain has TRBV27 and TRBJ2-7; 8 bases line up with TRBD2. Germline assignment: CDR1 MNHEY and CDR2 SMNVEV (reference sequence). J lost 4 bases, V lost 6 bases, and 5 bases had no gene match. The CDR3 consists of 13 residues. This chain's CDR3 is CASSRTSTYEQYF. CDR3 nucleotide sequence: TGTGCCAGCAGCCGGACTAGCACGTACGAGCAGTACTTC.

The V gene is TRBV14, the J gene TRBJ2-7; D might be TRBD2 (6 bases). In germline, CDR1 is SGHDN, CDR2 FVKESK. With 1 base removed from V and 13 bases from J, the gap between germline ends came to 11 bases. The CDR3 is made up of 11 amino acids. The CDR3 DNA reads as TGTGCCAGCAGCCAAGCCGGGACTCCCTACTTC. This encodes CASSQAGTPYF.

This sequence joins TRBV5-1 and TRBJ1-5; tentative D call: TRBD1 (5 bases). The germline V gene encodes CDR1 SGHRS and CDR2 YFSETQ. V lost 3 bases, J lost 7 bases, and 11 bases lay in between. This CDR3 is built from 13 residues. CDR3 sequence reads: CASSWGGGQPQHF. The CDR3, as DNA: TGCGCCAGCAGCTGGGGGGGTGGCCAGCCCCAGCATTTT.

The chain couples TRBV21-1 to TRBJ2-7; the DNA was not compared with TRBD1, the D call given in the table. TRBV21-1 is termed a pseudogene. The CDR3 consists of 17 residues. The CDR3 spells CASSISHTGNSVSEQYF. Written as DNA, the CDR3 is TGTGCCAGCAGCATTTCCCACACAGGGAATAGCGTTTCCGAGCAGTACTTC.

This chain links TRBV10-3 with TRBJ2-3; TRBD2 matches at 14 bases. V trimming: 6 bases; J trimming: 4 bases; junction bases outside the gene matches: 3. The CDR3 consists of 15 residues. The germline V gene has CDR1 ENHRY and CDR2 SYGVKD. Written as DNA, the CDR3 is TGTGCCATCAGGGGGACTAGCGGGAGTGCAGATACGCAGTATTTT. Translating it yields CAIRGTSGSADTQYF.

V is TRBV11-2 and J is TRBJ2-5; possible D gene TRBD1, 6 bases. Trimming stripped 5 bases from V and 4 bases from J, with 14 bases between. From germline, CDR1 is SGHAT and CDR2 FQNNGV. The CDR3 is 14 residues long. The CDR3 region has the DNA TGTGCCAGCAGCCCGCTGGGCAGGGGAGAGACCCAGTACTTC. Its translation is CASSPLGRGETQYF. The variable domain in full, with the rest retrieved from reference TRBV11-2 and TRBJ2-5, is EAGVAQSPRYKIIEKRQSVAFWCNPISGHATLYWYQQILGQGPKLLIQFQNNGVVDDSQLPKDRFSAERLKGVDSTLKIQPAKLEDSAVYLCASSPLGRGETQYFGPGTRLLVL.

This clone was recorded once. The V gene is TRBV5-1, the J gene TRBJ2-7; maybe TRBD2 (5 bases). Germline CDR1 reads SGHRS; CDR2 reads YFSETQ. This CDR3 is 14 amino acids long. Trimming stripped 4 bases from V and 4 bases from J, with 15 bases between. CDR3: CASSPGGLSYEQYF. The CDR3 DNA reads as TGCGCCAGCAGCCCGGGCGGACTTTCATACGAGCAGTACTTC.

V usage is TRBV4-3 and J usage is TRBJ1-1, with TRBD1 identical over 7 bases. The CDR3 length is 16 residues. Germline CDR1 is LGHNA and CDR2 is YSLEER. Trimming removed 0 bases from V and 1 base from J; junction bases left unmatched: 5. This CDR3 reads CASSQEPTGRNTEAFF. Here the CDR3 DNA reads TGCGCCAGCAGCCAAGAACCGACAGGGAGGAACACTGAAGCTTTCTTT.

The V and J genes are TRBV18 and TRBJ1-5; 11 nucleotides align to TRBD1. With V trimmed by 2 bases and J by 9 bases, 3 bases remained unmatched. This CDR3 region has 14 residues. Germline V lookup: CDR1 KGHSH, CDR2 LQKENI. In DNA form, the CDR3 reads TGTGCCAGCTCACCAGGACAGGGGGCGAGGCCCCAGCATTTT. It translates to CASSPGQGARPQHF.

The chain joins TRBV7-2 to TRBJ2-5; maybe TRBD2 (6 bases). The J call may not be correct, given that the DNA end is closer to TRBJ2-7. Germline values: CDR1 SGHTA, CDR2 FQGNSA. This CDR3 is built from 16 residues. The DNA for the CDR3 is TGTGCCAGCAGCTTGACCGGGACTGCCTTGCCCTACGAGCAGTACTTC. Translating it yields CASSLTGTALPYEQYF.

This sequence joins TRBV29-1 and TRBJ1-2; D remains ambiguous. Germline V gives CDR1 SQVTM, CDR2 ANQGSEA. CDR3 length equals 12 residues. Trimming shortened V by 7 bases and J by 4 bases, and 13 bases separated the two germline ends. CDR3 coding DNA: TGCAGCGCCGCGGTTGGTGCCTATGGCTACACCTTC. Translation gives CSAAVGAYGYTF.

This clone came up once. The V call is TRBV11-3, the J call TRBJ2-1; TRBD2 matches at 12 bases. This CDR3 spans 17 amino acids. Germline V lookup: CDR1 SGHNT, CDR2 YENEEA. V was pared by 6 bases and J by 4 bases, with 10 bases of the junction left unmatched. The CDR3 DNA follows: TGTGCCAGCAGTCCCGGACTAGCGGGGACAGGGTACAATGAGCAGTTCTTC. This sequence encodes CASSPGLAGTGYNEQFF.

V and J are TRBV6-5 and TRBJ1-2, with TRBD1 as a possible D gene (6 bases). V lost 2 bases and J 3 bases, leaving 16 bases between the germline ends. Per germline, CDR1 MNHEY and CDR2 SVGAGI. CDR3 length: 16 amino acids. This CDR3 is CASSYIQTGPHYGYTF. As DNA, the CDR3 is TGTGCCAGCAGTTACATTCAGACAGGCCCACACTATGGCTACACCTTC.

The rearrangement joins TRBV28 to TRBJ1-1, with D hard to call. The CDR3 runs 11 residues. V dropped 10 bases and J dropped 3 bases, with 9 bases sitting between them. Looked up from germline, CDR1 is MDHEN and CDR2 is SYDVKM. The CDR3 DNA is TGTGCCACTGAGTTATACACTGAAGCTTTCTTT. Amino acids: CATELYTEAFF.

V and J are TRBV5-1 and TRBJ2-1; the D is unclear. Trimming took 0 bases from V and 5 from J, leaving 6 bases between them. This CDR3 contains 13 residues. Germline V gene data show CDR1 as SGHRS and CDR2 as YFSETQ. The CDR3 sequence is CASSLATNNEQFF. CDR3 DNA: TGCGCCAGCAGCTTGGCAACAAACAATGAGCAGTTCTTC.

V and J are TRBV5-5 and TRBJ2-2; no definite D call. Germline V gene data show CDR1 as SGHKS and CDR2 as YYEKEE (reference sequence). V lost 0 bases, J lost 4 bases, and 13 bases lay in between. This CDR3 spans 16 amino acids. CDR3 protein: CASSLGLADFTGELFF. The CDR3, as DNA: TGTGCCAGCAGCTTGGGTTTAGCAGACTTCACCGGGGAGCTGTTTTTT.

The J gene is TRBJ1-2, the V gene TRBV15; a weak D match, TRBD1 (6 bases). Trimming took off 1 base at V and 3 bases at J, with 18 bases between the two ends. CDR3 length: 17 residues. CDR1 and CDR2 from the germline V gene are LNHNV and YYDKDF (reference sequence). The CDR3 DNA reads TGTGCCACCAGCAGAGGCGAAGGGCAGGGGTTCTACTATGGCTACACCTTC. Its protein is CATSRGEGQGFYYGYTF.

This chain joins TRBV28 and TRBJ1-1; the D gene is possibly TRBD1 (6 bases). Germline CDR1 MDHEN, CDR2 SYDVKM. This CDR3 spans 15 amino acids. V was pared by 6 bases and J by 3 bases, with 17 bases between. The CDR3 DNA sequence: TGTGCCAGCAGCCAATTAGACAGGCAAGACACTGAAGCTTTCTTT. This sequence encodes CASSQLDRQDTEAFF.

This sequence joins TRBV11-2 and TRBJ1-2; TRBD1 matches 9 bases. Germline V gives CDR1 SGHAT, CDR2 FQNNGV. Unmatched junction bases numbered 11, after V lost 5 bases and J lost 4 bases. The CDR3 is 16 amino acids. DNA for the CDR3: TGTGCCAGCAGCCCGGGACAGGGAAGTCTGGGCTATGGCTACACCTTC. Translating gives CASSPGQGSLGYGYTF.

This clone was counted a few times. The rearrangement joins TRBV20-1 to TRBJ2-7; possible D gene TRBD1, 5 bases. Trimming removed 2 bases from V and 3 bases from J, with 5 bases in between. The V gene's germline CDR1 is DFQATT and CDR2 SNEGSKA (reference sequence). The CDR3 sequence is 11 residues long. Here the CDR3 reads CSARQGYEQYF. CDR3 in DNA: TGCAGTGCTAGACAGGGCTACGAGCAGTACTTC.